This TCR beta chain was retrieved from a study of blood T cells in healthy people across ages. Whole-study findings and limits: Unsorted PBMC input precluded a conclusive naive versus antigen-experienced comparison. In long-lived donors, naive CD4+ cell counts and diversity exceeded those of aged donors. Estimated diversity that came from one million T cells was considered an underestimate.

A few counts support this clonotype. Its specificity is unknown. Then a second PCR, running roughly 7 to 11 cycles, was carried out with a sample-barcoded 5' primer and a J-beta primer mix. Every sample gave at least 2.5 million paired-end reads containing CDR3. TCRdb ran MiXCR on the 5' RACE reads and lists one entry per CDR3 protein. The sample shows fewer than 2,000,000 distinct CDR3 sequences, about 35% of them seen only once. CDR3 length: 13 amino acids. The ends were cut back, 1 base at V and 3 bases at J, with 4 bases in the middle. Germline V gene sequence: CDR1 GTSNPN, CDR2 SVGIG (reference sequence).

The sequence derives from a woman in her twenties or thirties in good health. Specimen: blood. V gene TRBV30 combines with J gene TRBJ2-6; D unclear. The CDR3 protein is CAWSGGGANVLTF. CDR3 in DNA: TGTGCCTGGAGTGGAGGTGGGGCCAACGTCCTGACTTTC.